A selection of T cell receptor beta chains follows, all from one sample in a study of T cell responses to AZD1222 COVID-19 vaccine. The data were produced by immunoSEQ multiplex PCR, yet TCRdb's version contains in-frame clones alone and is incomplete. Seen here are 85,000 to 130,000 clones, 93% observed once, and the top ten hold less than 5%. The source material was peripheral blood, sampled on day 0 of AZD1222 vaccination. Receptors originate from an adult in good health. Both conserved end residues are part of each CDR3. Part of the rows lack a size; the others show once, few, many or a class for expanded clones.

>-|TRBV23-1|TRBJ1-5
CASSQSQGVGPRGNQPQHF
>-|TRBV21-1|TRBJ2-1
CASSKGRRGGTSDGNEQFF
>few|TRBV28|TRBJ2-1
CASSLYGYGSREQFF
>-|TRBV7-2|TRBJ2-5
CASSLDGVQETQYF
>-|TRBV6-5|TRBJ1-2
CASRRGRGYTF
>once|TRBV11-2|TRBJ2-1
CASSKREVDEQFF
>-|TRBV7-6|TRBJ2-1
CASSLERDRGTLDNEQFF
>once|TRBV5-1|TRBJ2-3
CASSVRDVTDTQYF
>-|TRBV29-1|TRBJ1-1
CSAKKAGTEAFF
>-|TRBV21-1|TRBJ1-4
CASSDLHRDRREKLFF
>-|TRBV2|TRBJ1-5
CASSEGSNQPQHF
>-|TRBV27|TRBJ2-7
CASRFRGGGEQYF
>-|TRBV12-3/TRBV12-4|TRBJ1-5
CASSFGNQPQHF
>once|TRBV24-1|TRBJ1-5
CATSDPSLRTDVFTDSNQPQHF